This T cell receptor beta chain was observed in a study of technical replicates of blood from several donors. Clones were read by immunoSEQ multiplex PCR, and TCRdb kept only the in-frame ones, dropping some. The sample gives under 80,000 clones, roughly 90% of which show up once; around 5.1% is in the top ten. V was clipped by 5 bases and J by 4 bases; unmatched bases: 5. This CDR3 contains 16 residues. CDR1 SGHTA and CDR2 FQGTGA come from the germline V gene. The gene calls are TRBV7-3 and TRBJ2-3; TRBD2 aligns across 14 bases. The specimen was PBMCs. The clonotype was recovered from a human donor in good health. Some clones in this sample may be carry-over from other donors' samples. The CDR3 loop is CASSQGTSGSPDTQYF. The CDR3 DNA follows: TGTGCCAGCAGCCAAGGGACTAGCGGGAGCCCAGATACGCAGTATTTT.